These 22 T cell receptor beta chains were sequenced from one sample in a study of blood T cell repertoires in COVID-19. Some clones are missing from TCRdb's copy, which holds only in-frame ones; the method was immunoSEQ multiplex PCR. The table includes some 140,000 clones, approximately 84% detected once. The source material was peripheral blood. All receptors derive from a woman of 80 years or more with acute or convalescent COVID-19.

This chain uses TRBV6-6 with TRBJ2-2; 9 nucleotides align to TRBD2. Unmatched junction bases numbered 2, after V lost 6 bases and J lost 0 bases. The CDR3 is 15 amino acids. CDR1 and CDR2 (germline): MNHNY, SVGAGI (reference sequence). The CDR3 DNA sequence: TGTGCCAGCAGCCGCGGGGGGGCGAACACCGGGGAGCTGTTTTTT. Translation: CASSRGGANTGELFF.

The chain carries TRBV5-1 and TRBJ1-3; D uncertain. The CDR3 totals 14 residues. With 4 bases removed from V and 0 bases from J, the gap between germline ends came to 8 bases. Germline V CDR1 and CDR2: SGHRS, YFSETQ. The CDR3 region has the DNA TGCGCCAGCAGCGCAGGAATCTCTGGAAACACCATATATTTT. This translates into CASSAGISGNTIYF.

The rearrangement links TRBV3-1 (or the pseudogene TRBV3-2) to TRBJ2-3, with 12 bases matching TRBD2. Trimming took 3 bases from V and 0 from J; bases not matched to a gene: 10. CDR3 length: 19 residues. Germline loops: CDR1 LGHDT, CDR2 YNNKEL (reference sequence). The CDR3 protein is CASSQPLAGGPASTDTQYF. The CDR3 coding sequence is TGTGCCAGCAGCCAGCCGCTAGCGGGAGGGCCCGCGAGCACAGATACGCAGTATTTT.

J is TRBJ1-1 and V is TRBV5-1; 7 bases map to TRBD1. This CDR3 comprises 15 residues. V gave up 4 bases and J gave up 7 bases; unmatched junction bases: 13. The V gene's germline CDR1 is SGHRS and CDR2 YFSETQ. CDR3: CASSPLTGERGEAFF. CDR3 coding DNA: TGCGCCAGCAGCCCACTAACAGGGGAGCGAGGTGAAGCTTTCTTT.

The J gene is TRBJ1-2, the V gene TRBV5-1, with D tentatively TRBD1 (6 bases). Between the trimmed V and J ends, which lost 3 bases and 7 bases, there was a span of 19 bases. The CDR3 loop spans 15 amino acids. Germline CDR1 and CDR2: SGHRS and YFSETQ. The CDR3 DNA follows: TGCGCCAGCAGCTCACTCGACAGGCCCGGTCGTGGCTACACCTTC. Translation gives CASSSLDRPGRGYTF.

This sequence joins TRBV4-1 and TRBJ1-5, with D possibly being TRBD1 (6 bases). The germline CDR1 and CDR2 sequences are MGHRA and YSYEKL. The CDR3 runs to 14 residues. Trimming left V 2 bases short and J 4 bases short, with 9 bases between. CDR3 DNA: TGCGCCAGCAGCCAACGCCAGGGGAATCAGCCCCAGCATTTT. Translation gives CASSQRQGNQPQHF.

CDR3 DNA: TGTGCCAGTGGCCCCGTGGGAGGTGAGACCCAGTACTTC. This gives the protein CASGPVGGETQYF. The V and J genes are TRBV6-5 and TRBJ2-5; tentatively, D is TRBD2 (6 bases). The CDR3 is 13 residues long. Germline V gene data show CDR1 as MNHEY and CDR2 as SVGAGI. Trimming stripped 9 bases from V and 5 bases from J, with 16 bases between.

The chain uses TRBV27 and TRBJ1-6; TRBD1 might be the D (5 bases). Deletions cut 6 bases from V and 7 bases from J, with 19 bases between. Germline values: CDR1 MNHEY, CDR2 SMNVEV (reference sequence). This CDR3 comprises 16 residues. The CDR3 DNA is TGTGCCAGCAGCCCCCGGCCTGGGGCGGGGAATTCACCCCTCCACTTT. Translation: CASSPRPGAGNSPLHF.

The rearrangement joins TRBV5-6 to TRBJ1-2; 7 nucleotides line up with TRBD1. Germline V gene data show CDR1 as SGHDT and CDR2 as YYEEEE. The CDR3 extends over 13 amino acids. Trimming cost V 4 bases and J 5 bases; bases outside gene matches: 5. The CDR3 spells CASSTGTEYGYTF. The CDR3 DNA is TGTGCCAGCAGCACCGGGACAGAGTATGGCTACACCTTC.

The CDR3 loop is CASSTITSGRVKVYNEQFF. The CDR3 coding sequence is TGTGCCAGTAGTACGATCACTAGCGGGAGGGTAAAGGTCTACAATGAGCAGTTCTTC. The V and J genes are TRBV19 and TRBJ2-1; the match to TRBD2 covers 13 bases. CDR1 is LNHDA, CDR2 SQIVND, per germline (reference sequence). The CDR3 contains 19 residues. V was pared by 4 bases and J by 3 bases, with 12 bases of the junction left unmatched.

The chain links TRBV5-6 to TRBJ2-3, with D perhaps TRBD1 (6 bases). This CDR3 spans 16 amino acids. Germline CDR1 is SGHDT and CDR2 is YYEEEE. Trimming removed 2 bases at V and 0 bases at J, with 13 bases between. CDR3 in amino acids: CASSFGQQSSTDTQYF. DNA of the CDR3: TGTGCCAGCAGCTTTGGACAGCAGAGTAGCACAGATACGCAGTATTTT.

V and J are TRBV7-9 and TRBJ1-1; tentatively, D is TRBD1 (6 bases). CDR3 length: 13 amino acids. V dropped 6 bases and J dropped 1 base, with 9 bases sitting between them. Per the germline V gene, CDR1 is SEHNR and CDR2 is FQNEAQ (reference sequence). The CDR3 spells CASRPRGNTEAFF. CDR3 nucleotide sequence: TGTGCCAGCAGACCCAGGGGGAACACTGAAGCTTTCTTT.

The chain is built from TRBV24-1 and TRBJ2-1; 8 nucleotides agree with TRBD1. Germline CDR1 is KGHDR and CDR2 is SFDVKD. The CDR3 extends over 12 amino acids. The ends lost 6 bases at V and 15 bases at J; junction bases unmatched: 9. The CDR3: CATSPTGGVRFF. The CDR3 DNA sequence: TGTGCCACCAGTCCCACAGGGGGAGTGCGGTTCTTC.

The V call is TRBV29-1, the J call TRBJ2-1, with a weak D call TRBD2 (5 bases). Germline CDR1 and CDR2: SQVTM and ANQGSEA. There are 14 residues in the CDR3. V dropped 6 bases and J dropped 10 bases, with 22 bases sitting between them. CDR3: CSVATNAQTGEQFF. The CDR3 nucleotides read TGCAGCGTCGCGACTAACGCCCAGACCGGCGAGCAGTTCTTC.

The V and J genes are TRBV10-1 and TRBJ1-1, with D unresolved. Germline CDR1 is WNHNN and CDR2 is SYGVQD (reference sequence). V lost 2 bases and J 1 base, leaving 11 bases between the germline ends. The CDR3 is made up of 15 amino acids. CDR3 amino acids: CASSEGPIGNTEAFF. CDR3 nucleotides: TGCGCCAGCAGTGAGGGGCCGATTGGGAACACTGAAGCTTTCTTT.

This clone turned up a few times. The CDR3 DNA sequence: TGTGCCAGCAGCCACACAACGGACAGTTACTCTGGAAACACCATATATTTT. This sequence encodes CASSHTTDSYSGNTIYF. This rearrangement joins TRBV14 to TRBJ1-3; possible D gene TRBD1, 6 bases. The V gene's germline CDR1 is SGHDN and CDR2 FVKESK. The V and J ends lost 3 bases and 0 bases respectively, with 15 bases between them. The CDR3 totals 17 residues. The entire variable domain, with the rest obtained from reference TRBV14 and TRBJ1-3, is as follows: EAGVTQFPSHSVIEKGQTVTLRCDPISGHDNLYWYRRVMGKEIKFLLHFVKESKQDESGMPNNRFLAERTGGTYSTLKVQPAELEDSGVYFCASSHTTDSYSGNTIYFGEGSWLTVV.

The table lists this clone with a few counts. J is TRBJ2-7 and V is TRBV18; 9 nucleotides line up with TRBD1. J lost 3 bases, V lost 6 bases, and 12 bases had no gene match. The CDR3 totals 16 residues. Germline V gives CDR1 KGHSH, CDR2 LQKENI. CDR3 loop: CASSPSSGQGNYEQYF. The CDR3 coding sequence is TGTGCCAGCTCGCCATCGAGCGGACAGGGGAACTACGAGCAGTACTTC.

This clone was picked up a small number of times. In nucleotides, the CDR3 is TGTGCCATTAGGGGGATGGACAATCAGCCCCAGCATTTT. Translation gives CAIRGMDNQPQHF. V is TRBV10-3 and J is TRBJ1-5; TRBD1 is a possible D gene (6 bases). CDR1 ENHRY and CDR2 SYGVKD come from the germline V gene. This CDR3 comprises 13 residues. V shed 9 bases and J shed 3 bases, with 12 bases lying between them.

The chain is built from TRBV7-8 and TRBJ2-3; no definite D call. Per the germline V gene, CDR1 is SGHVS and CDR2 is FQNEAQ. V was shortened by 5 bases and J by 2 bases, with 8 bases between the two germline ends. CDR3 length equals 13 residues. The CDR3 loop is CASSLGFTDTQYF. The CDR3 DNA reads TGTGCCAGCAGCCTCGGGTTCACAGATACGCAGTATTTT. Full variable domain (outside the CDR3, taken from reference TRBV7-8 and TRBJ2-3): GAGVSQSPRYKVAKRGQDVALRCDPISGHVSLFWYQQALGQGPEFLTYFQNEAQLDKSGLPSDRFFAERPEGSVSTLKIQRTQQEDSAVYLCASSLGFTDTQYFGPGTRLTVL.

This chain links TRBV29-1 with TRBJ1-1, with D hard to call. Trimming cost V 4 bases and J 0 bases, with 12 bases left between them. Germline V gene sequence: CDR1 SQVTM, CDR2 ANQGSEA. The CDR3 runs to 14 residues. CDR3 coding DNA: TGCAGCGTTGGGCAGGCCGCCGTGAACACTGAAGCTTTCTTT. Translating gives CSVGQAAVNTEAFF.

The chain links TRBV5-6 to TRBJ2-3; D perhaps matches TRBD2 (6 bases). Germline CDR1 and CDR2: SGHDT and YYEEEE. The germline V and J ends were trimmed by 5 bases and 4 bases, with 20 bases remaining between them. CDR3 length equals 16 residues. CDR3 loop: CASSSTGTGIADTQYF. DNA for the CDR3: TGTGCCAGCAGTTCGACCGGGACTGGCATTGCAGATACGCAGTATTTT.

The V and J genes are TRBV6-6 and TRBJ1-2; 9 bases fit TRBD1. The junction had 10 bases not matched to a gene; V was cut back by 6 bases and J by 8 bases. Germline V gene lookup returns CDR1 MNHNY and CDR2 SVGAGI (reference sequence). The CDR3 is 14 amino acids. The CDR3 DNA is TGTGCCAGCAGACTAACGGGACAGGGCGGCGGCTACACCTTC. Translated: CASRLTGQGGGYTF.